The 16 T cell receptor beta chains in this list originate from one sample, sequenced in a study of T-cell reconstitution after alpha-beta-depleted transplantation in children. Unique molecular identifiers were incorporated into the prepared TCRbeta library. MiXCR, applied by TCRdb to the PCR reads, yields one record per CDR3 protein. The table has hundreds of thousands of distinct CDR3 sequences, around 13% seen once. The specimen was PBMCs, collected before TCRalphabeta/CD19-depleted stem cell transplant. The source is a girl aged 2-10 years with congenital amegakaryocytic thrombocytopenia, due to receive a stem cell transplant.

This clonotype was counted a few times. The chain couples TRBV7-9 to TRBJ2-6; D is undetermined. The CDR3 totals 13 residues. V dropped 4 bases and J dropped 12 bases, with 13 bases sitting between them. From germline, CDR1 is SEHNR and CDR2 FQNEAQ (reference sequence). CDR3 bases: TGTGCCAGCAGCTCTCTCCTCGGTGGCGTCCTGACTTTC. Translated: CASSSLLGGVLTF.

This clonotype was seen many times. This sequence joins TRBV10-3 and TRBJ2-1, with D unresolved. CDR3 length equals 14 residues. CDR1 ENHRY and CDR2 SYGVKD come from the germline V gene. V lost 5 bases to trimming and J lost 4 bases, with 12 bases between them. The CDR3 protein is CAISLSGGYNEQFF. CDR3 coding DNA: TGTGCCATCAGTCTTTCGGGTGGTTACAATGAGCAGTTCTTC.

This clonotype was recorded a few times. V gene TRBV27 combines with J gene TRBJ2-3; possible D gene TRBD2, 6 bases. This CDR3 is built from 15 residues. Germline assignment: CDR1 MNHEY and CDR2 SMNVEV (reference sequence). V lost 2 bases and J lost 2, with 11 bases in between. The DNA for the CDR3 is TGTGCCAGCAGTTTAGAGGCGGGAATCACAGATACGCAGTATTTT. As protein: CASSLEAGITDTQYF.

This clonotype was seen a handful of times. The V gene is TRBV20-1, the J gene TRBJ2-5; D not certain. CDR3 length: 13 amino acids. Germline V CDR1 and CDR2: DFQATT, SNEGSKA (reference sequence). With 3 bases removed from V and 1 base from J, the gap between germline ends came to 9 bases. The CDR3 region is CSASSGVQETQYF. CDR3 DNA: TGCAGTGCTAGTTCTGGGGTCCAAGAGACCCAGTACTTC.

This clonotype was seen at least ten times. The V gene is TRBV5-1, the J gene TRBJ2-7; D may be TRBD1 (5 bases). V was pared by 1 base and J by 3 bases, with 17 bases between. The CDR3 has 16 amino acids. Germline V gene lookup returns CDR1 SGHRS and CDR2 YFSETQ. The DNA of the CDR3 is TGCGCCAGCAGCTTGAATCTAAGGACATTTCACTACGAGCAGTACTTC. Translating it yields CASSLNLRTFHYEQYF.

The V call is TRBV29-1, the J call TRBJ1-1; D may be TRBD1 (6 bases). The CDR3 is made up of 12 amino acids. Germline values: CDR1 SQVTM, CDR2 ANQGSEA. V dropped 7 bases and J dropped 0 bases, with 9 bases sitting between them. In nucleotides, the CDR3 is TGCAGCGCGGGACATTTGAACACTGAAGCTTTCTTT. Its protein is CSAGHLNTEAFF.

This clonotype appeared many times. The rearrangement uses TRBV5-6 and TRBJ1-5, with D possibly being TRBD1 (5 bases). Between the trimmed V and J ends, which lost 1 base and 2 bases, there was a span of 10 bases. Per germline, CDR1 SGHDT and CDR2 YYEEEE. The CDR3 runs to 15 residues. CDR3 DNA: TGTGCCAGCAGCTTGATCAGGGACGGCAATCAGCCCCAGCATTTT. Encoded protein: CASSLIRDGNQPQHF.

In this sample, this clonotype turned up a few times. The chain has TRBV20-1 and TRBJ2-7, with D maybe TRBD1 (5 bases). The CDR3 has 13 residues. Trimming took off 1 base at V and 4 bases at J, with 11 bases between the two ends. CDR1 is DFQATT, CDR2 SNEGSKA, per germline (reference sequence). The CDR3 nucleotides are TGCAGTGCTAGAGGGGGCCTCAGATACGAGCAGTACTTC. Translated: CSARGGLRYEQYF.

This clonotype was counted many times. The chain joins TRBV5-5 to TRBJ2-5; D might be TRBD1 (7 bases). Germline CDR1 SGHKS, CDR2 YYEKEE (reference sequence). Trimming removed 4 bases at V and 5 bases at J, with 15 bases between. The CDR3 runs 14 residues. This chain's CDR3 is CASSLATGIETQYF. In DNA, the CDR3 is TGTGCCAGCAGCCTAGCGACAGGGATCGAGACCCAGTACTTC.

The chain carries TRBV10-3 and TRBJ2-5; 10 bases are a match to TRBD2. The CDR3 consists of 16 residues. Germline loops: CDR1 ENHRY, CDR2 SYGVKD. The trim removed 1 base at V and 5 bases at J, leaving 7 bases unmatched. The CDR3 spells CAISEWTSGVGETQYF. CDR3 DNA sequence: TGTGCCATCAGTGAGTGGACTAGCGGAGTGGGGGAGACCCAGTACTTC.

This clonotype was observed a few times. The gene calls are TRBV29-1 and TRBJ2-1; TRBD2 matches at 14 bases. The CDR3 length is 16 residues. Trimming at V came to 6 bases and at J to 5 bases, leaving 9 bases not matched to a gene. Per the germline V gene, CDR1 is SQVTM and CDR2 is ANQGSEA. In DNA, the CDR3 is TGCAGCGTCCTTACCTGGACTAGCGGGAGGAACAATGAGCAGTTCTTC. This gives the protein CSVLTWTSGRNNEQFF.

The chain employs TRBV14 and TRBJ2-7, with D maybe TRBD2 (5 bases). The CDR3 has 13 amino acids. Germline CDR1 SGHDN, CDR2 FVKESK. V lost 0 bases, J lost 12 bases, and 15 bases lay in between. The CDR3 loop reads CASSQDLLSGWYF. In nucleotides, the CDR3 is TGTGCCAGCAGCCAAGATCTCTTGAGCGGTTGGTACTTC.

As concerns this clonotype: The junction departs from germline at one end; a sequencing error may be responsible. The chain has TRBV7-2 and TRBJ2-4; TRBD1 might be the D (6 bases). Germline loops: CDR1 SGHTA, CDR2 FQGNSA. The CDR3 sequence is 15 residues long. This CDR3 reads CASSGDTRWRNIQNF. As DNA, the CDR3 is TGTGCCAGCAGCGGGGACACCCGCTGGAGAAACATTCAGAACTTC.

The table lists this clonotype with many counts. The CDR3 protein is CASSQRTSGYNEQFF. For the CDR3, the DNA is TGCGCCAGCAGCCAAAGGACTAGCGGTTACAATGAGCAGTTCTTC. The chain combines TRBV4-1 with TRBJ2-1; TRBD2 matches 10 bases. This CDR3 has 15 amino acids. The germline V gene has CDR1 MGHRA and CDR2 YSYEKL. V shed 2 bases and J 4 bases; nucleotides not matched to a gene: 2.

This clonotype was picked up many times. In nucleotides, the CDR3 is TGCGCCAGCAGCAGGACAGGGTTGAACGAGCAGTTCTTC. Encoded protein: CASSRTGLNEQFF. The gene calls are TRBV5-1 and TRBJ2-1; 8 bases fit TRBD1. From germline, CDR1 is SGHRS and CDR2 YFSETQ. The junction had 7 bases not matched to a gene; V was cut back by 4 bases and J by 10 bases. The CDR3 runs to 13 residues.

This clonotype was observed many times. V is TRBV19 and J is TRBJ1-1; D remains ambiguous. Germline CDR1 LNHDA, CDR2 SQIVND (reference sequence). The CDR3 is 15 residues long. V was trimmed by 3 bases and J by 1 base, leaving 12 bases between them. The CDR3 bases are TGTGCCAGTAGTATGTCCGGCGGAACGAACACTGAAGCTTTCTTT. It translates to CASSMSGGTNTEAFF. The entire variable domain, with the rest obtained from reference TRBV19 and TRBJ1-1, is as follows: DGGITQSPKYLFRKEGQNVTLSCEQNLNHDAMYWYRQDPGQGLRLIYYSQIVNDFQKGDIAEGYSVSREKKESFPLTVTSAQKNPTAFYLCASSMSGGTNTEAFFGQGTRLTVV.